This entry lists 21 T cell receptor beta chains sequenced from one sample in a study of blood T cell repertoires in COVID-19. The protocol was immunoSEQ multiplex PCR, while the TCRdb copy is restricted to in-frame clones and leaves out a portion. Here the sample spans some 75,000 clones, around 88% being singletons. The source material was peripheral blood. The receptor set was obtained from a man at least 80 years old with COVID-19, enrolled during active disease.

The chain joins TRBV21-1 to TRBJ2-7; the table's D call, TRBD2, has no DNA check behind it. TRBV21-1 is an annotated pseudogene. This CDR3 comprises 17 residues. The CDR3: CASSKSAREGQHYEQYF. CDR3 nucleotide sequence: TGTGCCAGCAGCAAATCCGCCCGGGAGGGACAACACTACGAGCAGTACTTC.

The V and J genes are TRBV7-3 and TRBJ2-3, with D unclear. The CDR3 runs to 14 residues. The germline V and J ends were trimmed by 5 bases and 6 bases, with 15 bases remaining between them. CDR1 and CDR2 from the germline V gene are SGHTA and FQGTGA. CDR3 DNA sequence: TGTGCCAGCAGCCGAAGTGGTAGCTGGGATACGCAGTATTTT. As protein: CASSRSGSWDTQYF.

Note on this clone: Compared with germline, one end of the junction differs, possibly owing to a read error. V gene TRBV3-1 (or the pseudogene TRBV3-2) combines with J gene TRBJ1-1; D is unclear. CDR1 is LGHDT, CDR2 YNNKEL, per germline (reference sequence). The CDR3 has 13 residues. CDR3 protein: CASSQDGGEGRSF. Here the CDR3 DNA reads TGTGCCAGCAGCCAAGATGGCGGCGAGGGAAGATCGTTT.

This clone was detected once. The gene calls are TRBV4-3 and TRBJ1-4, with TRBD1 identical over 9 bases. Trimming took 2 bases from V and 5 from J; bases not matched to a gene: 15. The CDR3 has 19 residues. Germline loops: CDR1 LGHNA, CDR2 YSLEER. The CDR3 DNA sequence: TGCGCCAGCAGCCAACTATCCCGGACAGGGGCCGGATGGAATGAAAAACTGTTTTTT. Its protein product is CASSQLSRTGAGWNEKLFF.

This rearrangement joins TRBV4-1 to TRBJ2-2; TRBD2 is a possible D gene (7 bases). The CDR3 length is 17 residues. Deletions cut 1 base from V and 5 bases from J, with 17 bases between. Germline CDR1 MGHRA, CDR2 YSYEKL. The CDR3 region is CASSQGTAGAGTGELFF. CDR3 in DNA: TGCGCCAGCAGCCAAGGTACGGCGGGGGCCGGGACCGGGGAGCTGTTTTTT.

The chain employs TRBV19 and TRBJ2-3; D not resolved. Germline values: CDR1 LNHDA, CDR2 SQIVND (reference sequence). The CDR3 spans 14 residues. V dropped 4 bases and J dropped 1 base, with 9 bases sitting between them. This chain's CDR3 is CASSRARRTDTQYF. CDR3 DNA: TGTGCCAGTAGTAGGGCACGCCGCACAGATACGCAGTATTTT. Based on the CDR3 plus reference TRBV19 and TRBJ2-3, the full variable domain is DGGITQSPKYLFRKEGQNVTLSCEQNLNHDAMYWYRQDPGQGLRLIYYSQIVNDFQKGDIAEGYSVSREKKESFPLTVTSAQKNPTAFYLCASSRARRTDTQYFGPGTRLTVL.

V gene TRBV6-2 or TRBV6-3 combines with J gene TRBJ2-7; D might be TRBD2 (5 bases). The CDR3 loop spans 12 amino acids. V lost 3 bases and J 7 bases, leaving 10 bases between the germline ends. Germline lookup yields CDR1 MNHEY and CDR2 SVGEGT. The CDR3 is CASSYDPGEQYF. The CDR3 nucleotides read TGTGCCAGCAGTTATGACCCGGGGGAGCAGTACTTC.

In its sample, this clone was seen a few times. The chain is built from TRBV6-2 or TRBV6-3 and TRBJ1-3, with D possibly being TRBD1 (6 bases). From germline, CDR1 is MNHEY and CDR2 SVGEGT. The CDR3 has 15 residues. Deletions cut 1 base from V and 0 bases from J, with 7 bases between. CDR3 amino acids: CASSYWTVSGNTIYF. CDR3 nucleotides: TGTGCCAGCAGTTACTGGACAGTCTCTGGAAACACCATATATTTT.

The chain recombines TRBV5-5 with TRBJ1-3; D may be TRBD1 (5 bases). CDR1 and CDR2 from the germline V gene are SGHKS and YYEKEE (reference sequence). The CDR3 has 18 amino acids. Between the trimmed V and J ends, which lost 4 bases and 0 bases, there was a span of 20 bases. CDR3 sequence (DNA): TGTGCCAGCAGCATCACAGCCGGGACTTCTAGCTCTGGAAACACCATATATTTT. This translates into CASSITAGTSSSGNTIYF.

The J gene is TRBJ1-1, the V gene TRBV18, with D perhaps matching TRBD1 (5 bases). Trimming pared 6 bases from V and 0 bases from J, leaving 17 bases between. The CDR3 length is 16 residues. Germline V gene data show CDR1 as KGHSH and CDR2 as LQKENI. DNA of the CDR3: TGTGCCAGCTCCCCGTTGGGACTTTCATTGAACACTGAAGCTTTCTTT. Translating gives CASSPLGLSLNTEAFF. The full variable domain, completed using reference TRBV18 and TRBJ1-1, is NAGVMQNPRHLVRRRGQEARLRCSPMKGHSHVYWYRQLPEEGLKFMVYLQKENIIDESGMPKERFSAEFPKEGPSILRIQQVVRGDSAAYFCASSPLGLSLNTEAFFGQGTRLTVV.

CDR3 sequence reads: CASRTTARGGTDTQYF. DNA of the CDR3: TGTGCCAGCAGGACTACGGCGCGGGGAGGAACAGATACGCAGTATTTT. This chain uses TRBV6-6 with TRBJ2-3; TRBD2 might be the D (6 bases). Between the trimmed V and J ends, which lost 6 bases and 3 bases, there was a span of 19 bases. CDR1 and CDR2 (germline): MNHNY, SVGAGI (reference sequence). The CDR3 has 16 residues.

This clone came up once. This sequence joins TRBV7-9 and TRBJ2-1; 9 nucleotides line up with TRBD2. This CDR3 has 16 residues. CDR1 SEHNR and CDR2 FQNEAQ come from the germline V gene (reference sequence). J was trimmed by 6 bases and V by 5 bases; bases with no gene match: 11. CDR3 residues: CASSPRGLAGSNEQFF. The DNA for the CDR3 is TGTGCCAGCAGCCCCCGAGGTCTAGCGGGGAGCAATGAGCAGTTCTTC.

The rearrangement links TRBV28 to TRBJ1-4; D possibly corresponds to TRBD1 (5 bases). CDR1 and CDR2 (germline): MDHEN, SYDVKM. The length of the CDR3 is 15 residues. V lost 4 bases and J 7 bases, leaving 16 bases between the germline ends. The CDR3 DNA follows: TGTGCCAGCAGTTCCGGGGAGGGGCCTTTTGAAAAACTGTTTTTT. Amino acids: CASSSGEGPFEKLFF.

To note about this clone: The sample has other DNA sequences that encode this CDR3 too. The rearrangement links TRBV6-5 to TRBJ2-7; tentative D call: TRBD1 (5 bases). CDR3 size: 14 residues. Trimming left V 0 bases short and J 1 base short, with 7 bases between. CDR1 MNHEY and CDR2 SVGAGI come from the germline V gene. CDR3 nucleotide sequence: TGTGCCAGCAGTTACTCGACAGCTTCCTACGAGCAGTACTTC. This sequence encodes CASSYSTASYEQYF.

V gene TRBV6-5 combines with J gene TRBJ1-5; 9 bases are a match to TRBD1. CDR1 and CDR2 (germline): MNHEY, SVGAGI. Trimming removed 6 bases from V and 6 bases from J; junction bases left unmatched: 6. This CDR3 is built from 14 residues. CDR3 sequence reads: CASRPGQGGQPQHF. CDR3 nucleotide sequence: TGTGCCAGCAGACCGGGACAGGGAGGTCAGCCCCAGCATTTT.

The chain has TRBV4-2 and TRBJ2-7, with a possible D match to TRBD1 (5 bases). The CDR3 consists of 14 residues. Germline V gene data show CDR1 as LGHNA and CDR2 as YNFKEQ. Deletions cut 5 bases from V and 2 bases from J, with 13 bases between. This chain's CDR3 is CASSIARTTYEQYF. For the CDR3, the DNA is TGTGCCAGCAGCATTGCAAGGACAACCTACGAGCAGTACTTC.

The V call is TRBV9, the J call TRBJ2-5; no clear D. V lost 0 bases and J lost 1, with 7 bases in between. CDR1 is SGDLS and CDR2 is YYNGEE in the germline V gene. The CDR3 spans 14 residues. CDR3 in DNA: TGTGCCAGCAGCGTAGTGGCAGGCCAAGAGACCCAGTACTTC. The encoded protein is CASSVVAGQETQYF.

The rearrangement uses TRBV5-4 and TRBJ1-2; a weak D match, TRBD1 (5 bases). Germline loops: CDR1 SGHNT, CDR2 YYREEE (reference sequence). V was cut by 2 bases and J by 2 bases, with 10 bases left in between. CDR3 size: 14 residues. CDR3 sequence (DNA): TGTGCCAGCAGCTTCGATCGACAGAACTATGGCTACACCTTC. Protein sequence: CASSFDRQNYGYTF.

The chain couples TRBV2 to TRBJ2-2; D may be TRBD1 (5 bases). Trimming shortened V by 4 bases and J by 2 bases, and 8 bases separated the two germline ends. There are 14 residues in the CDR3. Germline V lookup: CDR1 SNHLY, CDR2 FYNNEI. As DNA, the CDR3 is TGTGCCAGCAGTGGCAGGGCAAACACCGGGGAGCTGTTTTTT. This sequence encodes CASSGRANTGELFF.

Only a few counts were recorded for this clone. This chain links TRBV2 with TRBJ2-7, with D hard to call. Trimming shortened V by 2 bases and J by 3 bases, and 5 bases separated the two germline ends. The CDR3 length is 12 residues. Looked up from germline, CDR1 is SNHLY and CDR2 is FYNNEI. The CDR3 is CASSESFYEQYF. CDR3 DNA: TGTGCCAGCAGTGAAAGCTTCTACGAGCAGTACTTC.

V usage is TRBV5-4 and J usage is TRBJ1-1; 8 bases align to TRBD1. The CDR3 has 13 amino acids. In germline, CDR1 is SGHNT, CDR2 YYREEE (reference sequence). V lost 5 bases to trimming and J lost 9 bases; unmatched junction nucleotides: 9. The CDR3 reads CASRPGQEGQAFF. The CDR3 nucleotides read TGTGCCAGCAGACCGGGACAGGAGGGTCAAGCTTTCTTT.